The clone carrying this T cell receptor (beta chain) was picked up a small number of times. Ligated cDNA underwent four rounds of PCR with nested alpha and beta constant region primers and SP2. MiXCR, run by TCRdb on the UMI-ligation and nested PCR reads, gives a single entry per CDR3 protein. Altogether 40,000 or so distinct CDR3 sequences are present, 11% being singletons, with the ten largest covering roughly 3.9%. Treatment defined: skin biopsy from PPD injection site in Mantoux-positive individual. TCR cDNA received a 3' ligated oligonucleotide that carried a UMI. The entry originates in a study of naive and memory T cell subsets. The input for sequencing was skin, taken from a tuberculin skin test site. This receptor was taken from an adult in good health.

CDR3: CASSQSRAPGNTIYF. CDR3 nucleotide sequence: TGTGCCAGCAGCCAGAGCAGGGCCCCTGGAAACACCATATATTTT. The gene calls are TRBV7-2 and TRBJ1-3, with D perhaps matching TRBD1 (5 bases). V lost 5 bases and J lost 2, with 13 bases in between. This CDR3 spans 15 amino acids. The germline CDR1 and CDR2 sequences are SGHTA and FQGNSA.